Following are 17 T cell receptor beta chains from one sample sequenced in a study of T cell clonality in common variable immunodeficiency. The assay was immunoSEQ multiplex PCR, and TCRdb's table has in-frame clones only and misses some. The sample holds some 38,000 clones, and no clone turns up only once. Sequencing was done on a sample of peripheral blood mononuclear cells. The receptor source for this set is a person aged 18 to 70 in good health.

In this sample, this clone turned up many times. The read ends 3 residues early relative to the CDR3; the germline J gene fills the gap. This chain connects TRBV12-3 or TRBV12-4 to TRBJ1-2; D ambiguous. The CDR3 contains 13 residues. The part of the CDR3 DNA that was read is TGTGCCAGCACAAATTTCGGGGAGTGGGGC. This encodes CASTNFGEWG. The whole CDR3 sequence is CASTNFGEWGYTF.

This clone was counted at least ten times. From the germline J gene comes the end of the CDR3, since the read stops 3 residues before it. This chain links TRBV20-1 with TRBJ2-3, with 12 bases identical to TRBD2. Germline CDR1 reads DFQATT; CDR2 reads SNEGSKA (reference sequence). CDR3 size: 13 residues. The junction had 3 bases not matched to a gene; V was cut back by 7 bases and J by 4 bases. The CDR3 protein is CSELAGGADTQYF. CDR3 bases read: TGCAGTGAACTAGCGGGGGGAGCAGATACG.

Many counts were recorded for this clone. From the germline J gene comes the end of the CDR3, since the read stops 3 residues before it. J is TRBJ2-7 and V is TRBV7-6, with a tentative D call TRBD2 (5 bases). The CDR3 covers 14 residues. Germline loops: CDR1 SGHVS, CDR2 FNYEAQ. Trimming removed 4 bases from V and 2 bases from J, with 12 bases in between. The CDR3 is CASSSREGTYEQYF. Incomplete CDR3 DNA: TGTGCCAGCAGCTCCCGCGAGGGTACCTACGAG. The whole variable domain, filled in from reference TRBV7-6 and TRBJ2-7, reads GAGVSQSPRYKVTKRGQDVALRCDPISGHVSLYWYRQALGQGPEFLTYFNYEAQQDKSGLPNDRFSAERPEGSISTLTIQRTEQRDSAMYRCASSSREGTYEQYFGPGTRLTVT.

This clone was seen many times. The DNA ends 3 residues before the CDR3 does, and the rest of the CDR3 is filled in from the germline J gene. The gene calls are TRBV14 and TRBJ2-2; TRBD1 aligns across 7 bases. The CDR3 sequence is 17 residues long. Losses at the gene ends were 4 bases for V and 4 bases for J; bases not matched to a gene: 12. Germline CDR1 is SGHDN and CDR2 is FVKESK. The CDR3 loop reads CASSPPTGTVVTGELFF. The CDR3 bases that were read are TGTGCCAGCAGCCCCCCTACCGGGACAGTGGTCACCGGGGAG. Variable domain in full (rest from reference TRBV14 and TRBJ2-2): EAGVTQFPSHSVIEKGQTVTLRCDPISGHDNLYWYRRVMGKEIKFLLHFVKESKQDESGMPNNRFLAERTGGTYSTLKVQPAELEDSGVYFCASSPPTGTVVTGELFFGEGSRLTVL.

This clone was counted at least ten times. The DNA ends 3 residues before the CDR3 does, and the rest of the CDR3 is filled in from the germline J gene. The gene calls are TRBV7-8 and TRBJ2-3; no clear D gene. CDR1 is SGHVS, CDR2 FQNEAQ, per germline. Trimming took off 7 bases at V and 0 bases at J, with 14 bases between the two ends. The CDR3 has 15 amino acids. The covered CDR3 bases are TGTGCCAGCATACCACCCAGCGAGAGCACAGATACG. Translating gives CASIPPSESTDT. The complete CDR3 reads CASIPPSESTDTQYF.

This clone was picked up many times. This may come from a read error, since a much larger clone is one base off. The read ends 3 residues shy of where the CDR3 ends; the end is completed using the germline J gene. V usage is TRBV3-1 (or the pseudogene TRBV3-2) and J usage is TRBJ1-1, with D perhaps TRBD1 (5 bases). The germline V gene has CDR1 LGHDT and CDR2 YNNKEL (reference sequence). This CDR3 has 13 amino acids. CDR3 amino acids: CASSQGTRGEAFF. The CDR3 bases that were read are TGTGCCAGCAGCCAAGGGACAAGGGGCGAA.

To note about this clone: Sequencing ends 3 residues short of the CDR3 end; the germline J gene provides the rest. V gene TRBV11-1 combines with J gene TRBJ2-1, with a tentative D call TRBD2 (6 bases). The CDR3 consists of 13 residues. Germline CDR1 and CDR2: SGHAT and FQDESV (reference sequence). Trimming pared 5 bases from V and 7 bases from J, leaving 12 bases between. The part of the CDR3 DNA that was read is TGTGCCAGCAGCCAAAGGGACTGGAATGAG. Amino acids: CASSQRDWNE. From start to end, the CDR3 is CASSQRDWNEQFF.

This clone has a count of ten or more. The DNA ends 3 residues before the CDR3 does, and the rest of the CDR3 is filled in from the germline J gene. V and J are TRBV29-1 and TRBJ2-3, with D possibly TRBD2 on 6 matching bases. This CDR3 spans 14 amino acids. Trimming took 6 bases from V and 4 from J, leaving 17 bases between them. CDR1 is SQVTM, CDR2 ANQGSEA, per germline. CDR3 residues: CSVHSIGGADTQYF. The sequenced part of the CDR3 DNA is TGCAGCGTCCACAGCATCGGGGGTGCAGATACG.

This clone was detected many times. The CDR3 goes on 3 residues after the read ends, and that part is filled in from the germline J gene. The chain recombines TRBV5-6 with TRBJ2-1; TRBD1 matches 7 bases. J was trimmed by 2 bases and V by 3 bases; bases with no gene match: 5. The CDR3 sequence is 15 residues long. Germline CDR1 is SGHDT and CDR2 is YYEEEE. The CDR3 protein is CASSSAGGPYNEQFF. The sequenced part of the CDR3 DNA is TGTGCCAGCAGCTCCGCAGGGGGTCCCTACAATGAG.

This clone was picked up many times. The CDR3 end is not reached by the read, which stops 3 residues before it; the germline J gene fills it in. The rearrangement links TRBV9 to TRBJ2-1, with TRBD1 matching over 7 bases. The CDR3 is 15 amino acids. From germline, CDR1 is SGDLS and CDR2 YYNGEE. The V and J ends lost 0 bases and 3 bases, in that order; junction bases with no gene match: 3. The CDR3 bases that were read are TGTGCCAGCAGCGTAGCCGGGACAGTCTACAATGAG. Protein: CASSVAGTVYNE. The whole CDR3 protein is CASSVAGTVYNEQFF.

Ten or more counts support this clone. The CDR3 end lies 3 residues beyond the end of the read and is filled in from the germline J gene. This chain connects TRBV5-1 to TRBJ1-3, with a possible D match to TRBD1 (6 bases). V was cut by 5 bases and J by 4 bases, with 22 bases left in between. Per germline, CDR1 SGHRS and CDR2 YFSETQ. The CDR3 is made up of 17 amino acids. CDR3 residues: CASSPDQGKGNGNTIYF. The DNA read from the CDR3 is TGCGCCAGCAGTCCCGATCAGGGGAAAGGGAACGGAAACACC.

This clone was observed many times. The CDR3 end falls 3 residues outside the read, so it is completed with the germline J gene. The rearrangement joins TRBV2 to TRBJ1-4; perhaps TRBD1 as D (6 bases). CDR1 is SNHLY, CDR2 FYNNEI, per germline. This CDR3 is 13 amino acids long. V shed 4 bases and J shed 8 bases, with 11 bases lying between them. The CDR3 bases that were read are TGTGCCAGCAGTGTGGGGGCCAGGGAAAAA. Translated: CASSVGAREK. The entire CDR3 protein is CASSVGAREKLFF.

This clone was recorded many times. The observed sequence ends 3 residues before the CDR3 terminus, with the missing tail filled in from the germline J gene. The gene calls are TRBV20-1 and TRBJ2-7, with D perhaps matching TRBD1 (5 bases). The germline CDR1 and CDR2 sequences are DFQATT and SNEGSKA (reference sequence). The V end was cut by 3 bases, the J end by 5 bases, with 11 bases between. CDR3 size: 12 residues. CDR3 in amino acids: CSARDVGDEQYF. The sequenced CDR3 bases are TGCAGTGCTAGGGACGTAGGGGACGAG.

This clone was detected many times. The read comes to an end 3 residues before the CDR3 does, leaving the germline J gene to fill in the end. The J gene is TRBJ1-2, the V gene TRBV19; D might be TRBD1 (6 bases). CDR1 is LNHDA and CDR2 is SQIVND in the germline V gene (reference sequence). There are 14 residues in the CDR3. V was trimmed by 4 bases and J by 5 bases, leaving 14 bases between them. The chain's CDR3 is CASSTWTVVYGYTF. The sequenced CDR3 bases are TGTGCCAGTAGTACTTGGACAGTAGTATATGGC.

This clone was recorded many times. This chain's CDR3 is CSAMEQLNGYTF. The CDR3 bases that were read are TGCAGTGCTATGGAACAGCTGAATGGC. The J gene is TRBJ1-2, the V gene TRBV20-1; no reliable D call. Read coverage stops 3 residues before the CDR3 terminus; the germline J gene supplies the remainder. V shed 4 bases and J shed 6 bases, with 12 bases lying between them. The V gene's germline CDR1 is DFQATT and CDR2 SNEGSKA (reference sequence). The CDR3 is 12 residues long.

At least ten counts were recorded for this clone. The read ends 3 residues before the CDR3 terminus; that terminus is restored from the germline J gene. The chain couples TRBV4-1 to TRBJ1-1; D gene ambiguous. Germline V CDR1 and CDR2: MGHRA, YSYEKL. This CDR3 region has 13 residues. V was shortened by 3 bases and J by 2 bases, with 7 bases between the two germline ends. Partial CDR3 DNA: TGCGCCAGCAGCCATCGGTTAAACACTGAA. It yields the protein CASSHRLNTE. In full, the CDR3 is CASSHRLNTEAFF.

At least ten counts were recorded for this clone. The sequence runs out 3 residues before the end of the CDR3; the remainder is reconstructed from the germline J gene. The chain links TRBV20-1 to TRBJ2-1; no reliable D call. The CDR3 is made up of 14 amino acids. Trimming removed 5 bases at V and 5 bases at J, with 16 bases between. The germline gives CDR1 DFQATT, CDR2 SNEGSKA (reference sequence). The sequenced part of the CDR3 DNA is TGCAGTGCTTCCGTCCCACCGGTAAACAATGAG. Translation: CSASVPPVNNE. The whole CDR3 region reads CSASVPPVNNEQFF.